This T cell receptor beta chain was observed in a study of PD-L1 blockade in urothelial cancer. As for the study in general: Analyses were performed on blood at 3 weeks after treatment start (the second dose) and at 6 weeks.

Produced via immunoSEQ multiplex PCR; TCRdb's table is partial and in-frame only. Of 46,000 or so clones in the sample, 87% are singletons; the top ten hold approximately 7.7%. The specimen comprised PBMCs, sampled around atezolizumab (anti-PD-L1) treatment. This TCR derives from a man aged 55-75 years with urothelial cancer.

The CDR3, as DNA: TGCGCCAGCAGCTTAGGACAGCGGAACACTGAAGCTTTCTTT. It specifies CASSLGQRNTEAFF. The rearrangement joins TRBV5-1 to TRBJ1-1, with D possibly matching TRBD1 (6 bases). Per the germline V gene, CDR1 is SGHRS and CDR2 is YFSETQ. Trimming took off 2 bases at V and 1 base at J, with 9 bases between the two ends. The CDR3 contains 14 residues.